This T cell receptor (beta chain) is drawn from a study of blood T cell repertoires in COVID-19. Study-wide background: From the United States, Italy and Spain came samples of acute and convalescent COVID-19.

Original analysis: Estimates of nucleated cell counts were drawn from the amplification of reference gene primers. TCRdb's copy holds only in-frame clones and misses some; the assay was immunoSEQ multiplex PCR. The V and J calls and the clone size are those of that table, but D and trimming were determined from the DNA. The repertoire consists of some 490,000 clones, with 75% to 90% occurring once and the leading ten covering roughly 8%. Resolution of symptoms, clearance, or two negative PCRs was present in recovered Cohort 3 donors. Germline CDR1 reads SGDLS; CDR2 reads YYNGEE. V shed 4 bases, J shed 2 bases, and the junction held 11 bases outside the gene matches. The CDR3 runs 16 residues.

This receptor was identified in a woman in her sixties or seventies who had recovered from COVID-19. This chain links TRBV9 with TRBJ2-7, with 8 bases identical to TRBD2. Material: PBMCs or T cells enriched from blood (not recorded which). The CDR3 DNA reads TGTGCCAGCAGCCCACAATCCGGGGGGGCCCCCTACGAGCAGTACTTC. Residues: CASSPQSGGAPYEQYF. Full variable domain (missing parts from reference TRBV9 and TRBJ2-7): DSGVTQTPKHLITATGQRVTLRCSPRSGDLSVYWYQQSLDQGLQFLIQYYNGEERAKGNILERFSAQQFPDLHSELNLSSLELGDSALYFCASSPQSGGAPYEQYFGPGTRLTVT.